The rows below give T cell receptor beta chains drawn from one sample of a study of OX40 agonist ivuxolimab in advanced cancers. Sequencing was performed with immunoSEQ multiplex PCR; in TCRdb, only in-frame clones are kept and a portion is missing. The data contain 95,000 or so clones, about 90% of them singletons. The sequences come from CD4+ or CD8+ T cells sorted from blood, collected in a trial of the OX40 agonist ivuxolimab. The origin of the receptors is an adult with an advanced solid tumor such as melanoma, head and neck, liver or kidney cancer. The CDR3 runs from the conserved cysteine through the conserved F or W. The order of the fields is J gene, V gene, D gene, clone size, CDR3 protein, CDR3 DNA. D genes are given only for firm matches. The size field is filled for only some rows; it gives once, few, many or a size class.

TRBJ2-3,TRBV10-3,-,-,CAISDYAGGADTQYF,TGTGCCATCAGTGATTACGCCGGTGGTGCAGATACGCAGTATTTT
TRBJ1-2,TRBV5-1,TRBD1,-,CASSPILRDRGLGNYGYTF,TGCGCCAGCAGCCCAATCCTCCGGGACAGGGGGCTGGGGAACTATGGCTACACCTTC
TRBJ1-4,TRBV5-3,TRBD1,-,CARSVIRDRGATNEKLFF,TGTGCCAGAAGCGTTATCCGGGACAGGGGTGCGACTAATGAAAAACTGTTTTTT
TRBJ1-1,TRBV30,-,-,CAWSTRTIYSF,TGTGCCTGGAGTACCCGGACCATTTATTCCTTT
TRBJ2-1,TRBV21-1,-,-,CASSKASSGGFF,TGTGCCAGCAGCAAAGCTAGCAGCGGGGGGTTCTTC
TRBJ2-2,TRBV27,TRBD2,-,CASSFSGANTGELFF,TGTGCCAGCAGTTTTAGCGGGGCGAACACCGGGGAGCTGTTTTTT
TRBJ2-3,TRBV5-1,-,-,CASSLVLSTDTQYF,TGCGCCAGCAGCTTGGTTCTGAGCACAGATACGCAGTATTTT
TRBJ2-6,TRBV21-1,-,-,CASSKAILGQVEAGANVLTF,TGTGCCAGCAGCAAAGCCATTTTGGGACAGGTAGAAGCTGGGGCCAACGTCCTGACTTTC
TRBJ1-4,TRBV6-1,-,-,CASSEGGLGEKLFF,TGTGCCAGCAGTGAAGGGGGTCTAGGAGAAAAACTGTTTTTT
TRBJ1-5,TRBV6-1,-,-,CATYDPSWGNQPQHF,TGTGCCACCTACGATCCATCCTGGGGCAATCAGCCCCAGCATTTT
TRBJ2-3,TRBV7-8,TRBD2,-,CASSLTSGRTHTQYF,TGTGCCAGCAGCTTGACTAGCGGGAGGACCCATACGCAGTATTTT
TRBJ1-1,TRBV7-3,-,once,CASSADRGHTEAFF,TGTGCCAGCAGCGCAGATCGGGGCCACACTGAAGCTTTCTTT
TRBJ2-3,TRBV6-1,TRBD2,-,CASGQLAGGRDTQYF,TGTGCCAGCGGACAACTAGCGGGGGGGCGTGATACGCAGTATTTT
TRBJ2-5,TRBV18,-,-,CASSPAPRKYQETQYF,TGTGCCAGCTCACCAGCCCCCAGAAAGTACCAAGAGACCCAGTACTTC
TRBJ2-4,TRBV18,-,-,CASSPKVGYQYF,TGTGCCAGCTCACCAAAGGTCGGGTATCAGTACTTC
TRBJ1-3,TRBV30,-,-,CAWSVSGNTIYF,TGTGCCTGGAGTGTATCCGGAAACACCATATATTTT
TRBJ1-2,TRBV6-6,TRBD1,-,CASRDPQGSNYGYTF,TGTGCCAGCAGAGATCCACAGGGGTCTAACTATGGCTACACCTTC
TRBJ1-5,TRBV19,-,-,CASQGVGGSQPQHF,TGTGCCAGTCAAGGGGTCGGGGGTAGTCAGCCCCAGCATTTT
TRBJ1-3,TRBV6-5,-,once,CASSTRIGYVNTIYF,TGTGCCAGCAGTACCAGAATTGGGTACGTAAACACCATATATTTT
TRBJ2-1,TRBV5-1,-,-,CASSLDTRGGVNEQFF,TGCGCCAGCAGCTTGGATACGCGGGGCGGGGTAAATGAGCAGTTCTTC
TRBJ2-3,TRBV7-3,-,once,CASSRGLSTDTQYF,TGTGCCAGCAGCCGAGGACTAAGCACAGATACGCAGTATTTT
TRBJ1-1,TRBV19,-,-,CASSTWGNTEAFF,TGTGCCAGTAGTACGTGGGGGAACACTGAAGCTTTCTTT
TRBJ2-5,TRBV30,-,-,CAWRPVGKETQYF,TGTGCCTGGAGACCCGTGGGTAAAGAGACCCAGTACTTC
TRBJ1-5,TRBV19,-,-,CASRVTVGSQPQHF,TGTGCCAGTAGGGTGACAGTGGGAAGTCAGCCCCAGCATTTT
TRBJ2-1,TRBV4-2,-,-,CASSRDNGFNEQFF,TGTGCCAGCAGTCGGGATAATGGATTCAATGAGCAGTTCTTC
TRBJ2-1,TRBV5-6,TRBD2,-,CASSLELAGHNEQFF,TGTGCCAGCAGCTTGGAACTAGCGGGGCACAATGAGCAGTTCTTC
TRBJ2-2,TRBV5-1,TRBD1,-,CASSHLTGGRTGELFF,TGCGCCAGCAGCCACCTAACAGGGGGCCGGACCGGGGAGCTGTTTTTT
TRBJ1-1,TRBV11-2,-,-,CASSSDRRNTEAFF,TGTGCCAGCAGCTCCGACAGGAGGAACACTGAAGCTTTCTTT
TRBJ1-1,TRBV30,-,-,CAWSVGEGWTEAFF,TGTGCCTGGAGTGTAGGTGAGGGATGGACTGAAGCTTTCTTT
TRBJ2-7,TRBV5-4,-,-,CASSFRGGQYF,TGTGCCAGCAGCTTCCGTGGAGGGCAGTACTTC
TRBJ1-1,TRBV19,-,-,CASNRDINTEAFF,TGTGCCAGCAATCGGGACATTAACACTGAAGCTTTCTTT
TRBJ2-7,TRBV10-2,TRBD2,once,CASSDLAGVAYEQYF,TGCGCCAGCAGTGATTTAGCGGGAGTTGCGTACGAGCAGTACTTC
TRBJ2-1,TRBV7-9,-,-,CASRKDTDNEQFF,TGTGCCAGCAGAAAAGACACCGACAATGAGCAGTTCTTC
TRBJ2-7,TRBV9,-,-,CASTAGVSYEQYF,TGTGCCAGCACCGCCGGGGTTTCCTACGAGCAGTACTTC
TRBJ2-1,TRBV7-9,TRBD2,-,CASSRGLAGGYNEQFF,TGTGCCAGCAGCCGCGGACTAGCGGGGGGCTACAATGAGCAGTTCTTC
TRBJ2-7,TRBV7-6,TRBD2,-,CASSLEPRQAWTRPNEQYF,TGTGCCAGCAGCTTAGAGCCCAGGCAGGCCTGGACTAGACCCAACGAGCAGTACTTC
TRBJ2-1,TRBV9,TRBD1,-,CASSSRTGRNEQFF,TGTGCCAGCAGCTCTCGGACAGGTAGGAATGAGCAGTTCTTC
TRBJ1-1,TRBV10-3,TRBD1,-,CAISATGTGGGGTEAFF,TGTGCCATCAGCGCAACCGGGACAGGGGGTGGCGGAACTGAAGCTTTCTTT
TRBJ2-1,TRBV7-7,TRBD2,-,CASSPGAGGNNEQFF,TGTGCTAGCAGCCCCGGGGCGGGAGGCAACAATGAGCAGTTCTTC
TRBJ2-1,TRBV5-4,TRBD1,-,CASIPELDRPYNEQFF,TGTGCCAGCATCCCAGAGCTGGACAGGCCGTACAATGAGCAGTTCTTC
TRBJ1-2,TRBV14,-,few,CASSQNYFNREYGYTF,TGTGCCAGCAGCCAGAATTATTTTAACAGGGAGTATGGCTACACCTTC
TRBJ2-2,TRBV14,-,once,CASSQGGSDTGELFF,TGTGCCAGCAGCCAGGGTGGGTCGGACACCGGGGAGCTGTTTTTT
TRBJ1-5,TRBV15,TRBD1,-,CATSSVTGVPLSNQPQHF,TGTGCCACCAGCAGTGTCACAGGGGTCCCCCTTAGCAATCAGCCCCAGCATTTT
TRBJ2-2,TRBV4-1,-,-,CASSRTENTGELFF,TGCGCCAGCAGCCGGACAGAGAACACCGGGGAGCTGTTTTTT